The entry below describes one TCR beta chain. Its antigen remains unidentified. The assay was immunoSEQ multiplex PCR, and TCRdb's table has in-frame clones only and misses some. The sample holds about 470,000 clones; around 90% are singletons and the top ten take about 4.5%. Treatment given: some 20 received Ad26.COV2.S at low or high dose, single or two shots; about 5 received placebo; per-sample allocation not given. Vaccine and placebo recipients were sampled on day 63 after the first injection. Trimming left V 3 bases short and J 2 bases short, with 8 bases between. This CDR3 has 13 residues. From germline, CDR1 is SGDLS and CDR2 YYNGEE. This sample is drawn from a study of Ad26.COV2.S vaccination and SARS-CoV-2 variants. Findings and caveats of the study: Vaccine and placebo recipients had similar non-spike TCR breadth.

This clonotype was obtained from a person aged 18-65 years who received the Ad26.COV2.S COVID-19 vaccine or a placebo. The starting material was peripheral blood, obtained in a trial of Ad26.COV2.S vaccine versus placebo. This rearrangement joins TRBV9 to TRBJ2-5, with D possibly matching TRBD2 (5 bases). CDR3 bases: TGTGCCAGCAGCGAAGCGGATCAAGAGACCCAGTACTTC. As protein: CASSEADQETQYF.